Below, one T cell receptor beta chain is given with its context. Antigen unknown. Germline V gives CDR1 SGHTA, CDR2 FQGNSA. V was clipped by 1 base and J by 5 bases, with 11 bases between them. The CDR3 is 14 residues long. This sample is part of a study of OX40 agonist ivuxolimab in advanced cancers. Study-level background: With a range of roughly 20 to 85, age averaged approximately 60 years, and 75% to 90% were male. Study-level results: The specificity for antigen of the expanded peripheral T cells was not determined.

Assay used: immunoSEQ multiplex PCR; TCRdb lists only in-frame clones, some missing. The sample contains 77,000 or so clones, just under 95% of which appear only once. The TCR comes from an adult with an advanced solid tumor such as melanoma, head and neck, liver or kidney cancer. The chain recombines TRBV7-2 with TRBJ1-2, with no clear D. This specimen consisted of CD4+ or CD8+ T cells sorted from blood, obtained in a trial of the OX40 agonist ivuxolimab. In DNA form, the CDR3 reads TGTGCCAGCAGCTTAGTAGCCCGGGAGTATGGCTACACCTTC. Encoded protein: CASSLVAREYGYTF.